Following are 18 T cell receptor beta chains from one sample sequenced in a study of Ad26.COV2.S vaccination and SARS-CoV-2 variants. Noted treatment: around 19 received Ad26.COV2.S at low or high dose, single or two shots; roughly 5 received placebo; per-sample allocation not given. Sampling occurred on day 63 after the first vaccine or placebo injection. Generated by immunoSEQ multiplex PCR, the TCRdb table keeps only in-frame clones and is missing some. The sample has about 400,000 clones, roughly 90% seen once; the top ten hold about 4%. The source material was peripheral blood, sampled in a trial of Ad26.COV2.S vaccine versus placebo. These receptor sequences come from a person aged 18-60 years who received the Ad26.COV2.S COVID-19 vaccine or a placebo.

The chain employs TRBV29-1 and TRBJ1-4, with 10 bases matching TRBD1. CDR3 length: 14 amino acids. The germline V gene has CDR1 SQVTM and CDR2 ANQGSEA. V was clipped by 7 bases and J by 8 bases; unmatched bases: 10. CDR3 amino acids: CSAIPGTGDEKLFF. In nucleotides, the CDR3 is TGCAGCGCCATCCCCGGGACAGGGGACGAAAAACTGTTTTTT.

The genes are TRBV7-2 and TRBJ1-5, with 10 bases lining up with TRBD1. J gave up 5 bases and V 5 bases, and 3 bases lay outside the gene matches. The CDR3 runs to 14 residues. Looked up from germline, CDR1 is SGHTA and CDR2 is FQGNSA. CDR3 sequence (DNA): TGTGCCAGCAGCCCGACAGGGGGCGATCAGCCCCAGCATTTT. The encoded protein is CASSPTGGDQPQHF.

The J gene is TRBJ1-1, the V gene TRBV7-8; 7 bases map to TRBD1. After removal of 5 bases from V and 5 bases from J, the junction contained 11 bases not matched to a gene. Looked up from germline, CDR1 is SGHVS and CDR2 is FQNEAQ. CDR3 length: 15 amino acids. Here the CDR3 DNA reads TGTGCCAGCAGCGCAGACAGGGCCGGTTGGACTGAAGCTTTCTTT. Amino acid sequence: CASSADRAGWTEAFF.

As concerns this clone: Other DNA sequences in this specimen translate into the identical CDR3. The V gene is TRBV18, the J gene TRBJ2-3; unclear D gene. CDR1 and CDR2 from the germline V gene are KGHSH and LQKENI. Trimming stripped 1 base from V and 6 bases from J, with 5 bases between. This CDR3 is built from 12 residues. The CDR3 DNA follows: TGTGCCAGCTCACCACGGGCTGATACGCAGTATTTT. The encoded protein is CASSPRADTQYF.

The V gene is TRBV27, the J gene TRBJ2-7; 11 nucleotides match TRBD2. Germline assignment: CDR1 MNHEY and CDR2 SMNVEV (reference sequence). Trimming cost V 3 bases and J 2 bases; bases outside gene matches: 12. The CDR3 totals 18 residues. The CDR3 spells CASSFYFPGTSGTYEQYF. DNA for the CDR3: TGTGCCAGCAGTTTCTACTTTCCTGGGACTAGCGGAACCTACGAGCAGTACTTC.

In DNA form, the CDR3 reads TGCGCCAGCAGTGAGTCCGCTGACAGGGGGCAGGAGACCCAGTACTTC. It codes for CASSESADRGQETQYF. This rearrangement joins TRBV10-2 to TRBJ2-5, with TRBD1 matching over 10 bases. Losses at the gene ends were 0 bases for V and 5 bases for J; bases not matched to a gene: 6. The CDR3 extends over 16 amino acids. CDR1 is WSHSY and CDR2 is SAAADI in the germline V gene.

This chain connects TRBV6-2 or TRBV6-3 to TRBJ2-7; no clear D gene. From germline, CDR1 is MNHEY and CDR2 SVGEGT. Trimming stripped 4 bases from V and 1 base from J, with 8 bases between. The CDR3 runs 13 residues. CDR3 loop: CASSLGGSYEQYF. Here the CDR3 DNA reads TGTGCCAGCAGTTTGGGCGGTTCCTACGAGCAGTACTTC.

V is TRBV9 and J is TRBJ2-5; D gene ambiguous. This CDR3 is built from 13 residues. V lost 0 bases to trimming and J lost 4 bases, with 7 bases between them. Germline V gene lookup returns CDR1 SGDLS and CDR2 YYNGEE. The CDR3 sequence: CASSVVFGETQYF. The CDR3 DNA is TGTGCCAGCAGCGTAGTGTTCGGAGAGACCCAGTACTTC.

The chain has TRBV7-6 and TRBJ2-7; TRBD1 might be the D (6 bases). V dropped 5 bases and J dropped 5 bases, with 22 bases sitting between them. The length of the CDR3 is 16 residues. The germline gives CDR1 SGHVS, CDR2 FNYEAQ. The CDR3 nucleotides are TGTGCCAGCAGCCAGTACGGTAAAATGAGACAGGACGAGCAGTACTTC. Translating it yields CASSQYGKMRQDEQYF.

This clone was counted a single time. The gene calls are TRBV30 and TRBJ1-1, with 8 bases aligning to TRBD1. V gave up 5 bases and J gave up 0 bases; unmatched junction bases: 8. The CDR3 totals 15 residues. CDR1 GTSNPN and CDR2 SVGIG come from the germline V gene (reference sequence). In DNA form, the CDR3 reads TGTGCCTGGGGTGGACAGGGCGGGCTGAACACTGAAGCTTTCTTT. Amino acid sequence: CAWGGQGGLNTEAFF.

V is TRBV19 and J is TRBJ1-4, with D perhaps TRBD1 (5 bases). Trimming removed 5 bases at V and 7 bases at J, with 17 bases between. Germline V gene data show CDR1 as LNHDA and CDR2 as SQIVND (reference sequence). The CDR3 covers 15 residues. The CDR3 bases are TGTGCCAGTAGTCCAGGGTTCACCCCGGGTGAAAAACTGTTTTTT. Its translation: CASSPGFTPGEKLFF.

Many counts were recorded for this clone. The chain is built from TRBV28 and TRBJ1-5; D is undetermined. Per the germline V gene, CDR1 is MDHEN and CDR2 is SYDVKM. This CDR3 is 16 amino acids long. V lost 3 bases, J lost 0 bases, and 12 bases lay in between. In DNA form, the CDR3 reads TGTGCCAGCAGTTTTCAGGTCGTCCGTAGCAATCAGCCCCAGCATTTT. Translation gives CASSFQVVRSNQPQHF.

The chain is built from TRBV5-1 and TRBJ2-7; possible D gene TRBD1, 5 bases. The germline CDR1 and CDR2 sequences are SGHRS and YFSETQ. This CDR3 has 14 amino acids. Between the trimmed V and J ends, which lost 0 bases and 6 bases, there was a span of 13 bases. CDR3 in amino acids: CASSLGQGEREQYF. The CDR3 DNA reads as TGCGCCAGCAGCTTGGGGCAGGGTGAACGCGAGCAGTACTTC.

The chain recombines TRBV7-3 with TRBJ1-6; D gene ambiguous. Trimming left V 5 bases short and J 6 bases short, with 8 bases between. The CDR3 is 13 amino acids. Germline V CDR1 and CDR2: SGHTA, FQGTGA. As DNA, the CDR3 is TGTGCCAGCAGCCAATCGGGTAATTCACCCCTCCACTTT. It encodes CASSQSGNSPLHF.

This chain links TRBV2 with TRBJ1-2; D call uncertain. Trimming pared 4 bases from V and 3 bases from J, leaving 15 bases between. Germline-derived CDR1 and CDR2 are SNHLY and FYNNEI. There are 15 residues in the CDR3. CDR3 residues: CASSGVVRSDYGYTF. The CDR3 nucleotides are TGTGCCAGCAGTGGCGTTGTCAGATCGGACTATGGCTACACCTTC. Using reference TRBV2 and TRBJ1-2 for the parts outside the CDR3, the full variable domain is EPEVTQTPSHQVTQMGQEVILRCVPISNHLYFYWYRQILGQKVEFLVSFYNNEISEKSEIFDDQFSVERPDGSNFTLKIRSTKLEDSAMYFCASSGVVRSDYGYTFGSGTRLTVV.

As DNA, the CDR3 is TGTGCCAGCAGTCAGACAGGGCGCCCTCCTTACAATGAGCAGTTCTTC. Its translation is CASSQTGRPPYNEQFF. The chain joins TRBV27 to TRBJ2-1, with TRBD1 identical over 7 bases. The germline V gene encodes CDR1 MNHEY and CDR2 SMNVEV (reference sequence). V was clipped by 5 bases and J by 4 bases; unmatched bases: 11. The CDR3 consists of 16 residues.

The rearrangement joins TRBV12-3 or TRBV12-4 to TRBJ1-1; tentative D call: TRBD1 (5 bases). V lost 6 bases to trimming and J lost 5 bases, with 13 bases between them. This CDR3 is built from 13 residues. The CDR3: CASSPVWGTEAFF. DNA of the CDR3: TGTGCCAGCAGCCCCGTGTGGGGGACTGAAGCTTTCTTT.

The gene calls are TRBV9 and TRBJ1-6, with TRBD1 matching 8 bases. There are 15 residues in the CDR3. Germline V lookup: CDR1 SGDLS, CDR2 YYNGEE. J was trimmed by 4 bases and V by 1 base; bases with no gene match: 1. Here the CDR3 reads CASSVQGAYNSPLHF. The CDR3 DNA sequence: TGTGCCAGCAGCGTACAGGGGGCGTATAATTCACCCCTCCACTTT.